This is a list of T cell receptor beta chains from one sample in a study of blood T cell repertoires in COVID-19. Generated by immunoSEQ multiplex PCR, the TCRdb table keeps only in-frame clones and is missing some. This table has roughly 190,000 clones, 80% to 85% appearing once. The sample consisted of peripheral blood. The receptor set was obtained from a woman in her sixties or seventies with COVID-19, enrolled during active disease. CDR3s include the opening cysteine and the closing phenylalanine or tryptophan. Each record gives: CDR3 protein, CDR3 DNA, D gene, J gene, clone size, V gene. D genes are given only for firm matches. Clone size is shown for a subset of rows, as once, few, many or a class of expanded clone.

CASSSRQRNQPQHF,TGTGCCAGCAGTTCCCGACAGCGCAATCAGCCCCAGCATTTT,NA,TRBJ1-5,once,TRBV6-5
CASRPIAGGTYNEQFF,TGTGCCAGCAGACCTATAGCGGGGGGTACCTACAATGAGCAGTTCTTC,TRBD2,TRBJ2-1,NA,TRBV28
CASSYSGTGDSPLHF,TGTGCCAGCAGTTACTCGGGGACAGGGGACTCACCCCTCCACTTT,TRBD1,TRBJ1-6,NA,TRBV6-5
CASSLDRGWTQPQHF,TGTGCCAGTAGTCTAGACAGGGGCTGGACTCAGCCCCAGCATTTT,TRBD1,TRBJ1-5,NA,TRBV19
CAWSGGETQPQHF,TGTGCCTGGAGTGGGGGGGAGACTCAGCCCCAGCATTTT,NA,TRBJ1-5,NA,TRBV30
CASSPASGSGTGELFF,TGTGCCAGCAGCCCGGCTAGCGGGAGCGGCACCGGGGAGCTGTTTTTT,TRBD2,TRBJ2-2,NA,TRBV6-2/TRBV6-3
CASSEGPYNEQFF,TGTGCCAGCAGTGAGGGGCCATACAATGAGCAGTTCTTC,NA,TRBJ2-1,NA,TRBV6-1
CASSQDRAGEQFF,TGTGCCAGCAGCCAGGATCGGGCGGGCGAGCAGTTCTTC,NA,TRBJ2-1,NA,TRBV3-1/TRBV3-2
CASSLTIGHNYGYTF,TGTGCCAGCAGCTTAACCATCGGACACAACTATGGCTACACCTTC,NA,TRBJ1-2,once,TRBV7-8
CASSFRAGLEDNEQFF,TGTGCCAGCAGTTTTAGGGCGGGACTAGAAGACAATGAGCAGTTCTTC,TRBD2,TRBJ2-1,NA,TRBV6-5
CASSSGHLETQYF,TGTGCCAGCAGCTCTGGACACTTGGAGACCCAGTACTTC,NA,TRBJ2-5,NA,TRBV11-2
CASSLGTDSNQPQHF,TGTGCCAGCAGCTTAGGGACAGATAGCAATCAGCCCCAGCATTTT,NA,TRBJ1-5,once,TRBV7-8
CASSPRDRGETQYF,TGTGCCAGCAGTCCCCGGGACCGGGGGGAGACCCAGTACTTC,NA,TRBJ2-5,few,TRBV6-6
CASSPTDNYGYTF,TGTGCCAGTAGTCCGACAGATAACTATGGCTACACCTTC,NA,TRBJ1-2,NA,TRBV19
CASSLNLAGGVERQETQYF,TGTGCCAGCAGCTTAAATCTAGCGGGAGGTGTGGAGCGACAAGAGACCCAGTACTTC,TRBD2,TRBJ2-5,NA,TRBV7-2
CASSLRGEDTEAFF,TGTGCCAGCAGCTTGCGAGGGGAGGACACTGAAGCTTTCTTT,NA,TRBJ1-1,NA,TRBV11-2
CASSLLYAGLANTGELFF,TGTGCCAGCAGTTTACTTTACGCGGGACTCGCGAACACCGGGGAGCTGTTTTTT,NA,TRBJ2-2,NA,TRBV28
CASSLDQGSYEQYF,TGTGCCAGCAGCTTGGATCAGGGTTCCTACGAGCAGTACTTC,NA,TRBJ2-7,NA,TRBV5-4
CASSIRTGYGYTF,TGTGCCAGCAGTATCCGGACAGGGTATGGCTACACCTTC,TRBD1,TRBJ1-2,once,TRBV2
CASSSSPGQGYEQYF,TGTGCCAGCAGTTCCTCACCGGGACAGGGATACGAGCAGTACTTC,TRBD1,TRBJ2-7,few,TRBV6-5
CASSPVDEQFF,TGTGCCAGCAGCCCTGTAGATGAGCAGTTCTTC,NA,TRBJ2-1,NA,TRBV7-9
CASTDASGSSYEQYF,TGTGCCAGCACCGACGCCAGCGGGAGCTCCTACGAGCAGTACTTC,TRBD2,TRBJ2-7,NA,TRBV28
CASGLGGDRETQYF,TGTGCCAGCGGTCTAGGGGGAGATCGGGAGACCCAGTACTTC,NA,TRBJ2-5,NA,TRBV5-6
CASSPRQGGAGNTIYF,TGTGCCAGCAGCCCCAGACAGGGAGGTGCTGGAAACACCATATATTTT,TRBD1,TRBJ1-3,NA,TRBV3-1/TRBV3-2
CASSWGRISPGYTF,TGTGCCAGCAGCTGGGGCAGAATTAGCCCTGGCTACACCTTC,NA,TRBJ1-2,once,TRBV3-1/TRBV3-2
CASSVGPFRTADLVKNIQYF,TGTGCCAGCAGTGTGGGCCCCTTCCGGACAGCAGATCTAGTCAAAAACATTCAGTACTTC,NA,TRBJ2-4,NA,TRBV2
CASSLISRTLRTDTQYF,TGTGCCAGCAGTTTAATTTCCCGGACTCTTCGCACAGATACGCAGTATTTT,NA,TRBJ2-3,NA,TRBV28
CASSLTGLSGYTF,TGTGCCAGCAGTTTAACAGGTCTCAGTGGCTACACCTTC,NA,TRBJ1-2,NA,TRBV27
CASSQVRLAGSYEQYF,TGCGCCAGCAGCCAAGTGAGGCTAGCGGGTTCCTACGAGCAGTACTTC,TRBD2,TRBJ2-7,once,TRBV4-1
CASNWGGGDEQYF,TGTGCCAGCAATTGGGGGGGAGGGGACGAGCAGTACTTC,TRBD2,TRBJ2-7,NA,TRBV3-1/TRBV3-2
CASGGVNYGYTF,TGTGCCAGCGGGGGCGTCAACTATGGCTACACCTTC,NA,TRBJ1-2,NA,TRBV2
CASRNTEAFF,TGTGCCAGCCGGAACACTGAAGCTTTCTTT,NA,TRBJ1-1,NA,TRBV6-5
CASSPLSTGGLADTQYF,TGTGCCAGCAGCCCCCTTTCGACGGGAGGCCTCGCAGATACGCAGTATTTT,TRBD2,TRBJ2-3,once,TRBV4-2
CASSRDRGRDTQYF,TGTGCCAGCAGCCGAGACAGGGGGCGGGATACGCAGTATTTT,TRBD1,TRBJ2-3,NA,TRBV5-4
CASSESGTGGLVQPQHF,TGTGCCAGCAGTGAATCGGGGACAGGGGGGTTGGTGCAGCCCCAGCATTTT,TRBD1,TRBJ1-5,NA,TRBV2
CASSQGGLAGARLFF,TGTGCCAGCAGCCAAGGGGGACTAGCGGGGGCCAGGCTGTTTTTT,TRBD2,TRBJ2-2,NA,TRBV3-1/TRBV3-2
CASTVRGTEAFF,TGTGCCAGCACAGTCAGGGGAACTGAAGCTTTCTTT,NA,TRBJ1-1,NA,TRBV28
CASSVGSNYGYTF,TGTGCCAGCAGTGTCGGGAGCAACTATGGCTACACCTTC,NA,TRBJ1-2,NA,TRBV2
CAKQVESHSPLHF,TGTGCCAAACAGGTAGAGTCTCACTCACCCCTCCACTTT,NA,TRBJ1-6,NA,TRBV24-1
CASMGPQETQYF,TGTGCCAGCATGGGCCCCCAAGAGACCCAGTACTTC,NA,TRBJ2-5,NA,TRBV2
CASSPTNRGRNEQFF,TGTGCCAGCAGTCCCACTAACAGGGGGAGGAATGAGCAGTTCTTC,TRBD1,TRBJ2-1,NA,TRBV27
CASSLDTGRPTEAFF,TGTGCCAGCAGTTTAGATACGGGGAGACCCACTGAAGCTTTCTTT,NA,TRBJ1-1,NA,TRBV28
CASIPAASGPYEQYF,TGTGCCAGCATCCCCGCGGCTAGCGGACCCTACGAGCAGTACTTC,TRBD2,TRBJ2-7,NA,TRBV5-6
CASSDSGAKETQYF,TGCGCCAGCAGCGATAGCGGGGCCAAAGAGACCCAGTACTTC,TRBD2,TRBJ2-5,NA,TRBV5-1
CASSQGLWETQYF,TGTGCCAGCAGCCAGGGACTATGGGAGACCCAGTACTTC,TRBD2,TRBJ2-5,NA,TRBV14
CASSRGGKNTEAFF,TGTGCCAGCTCGAGGGGGGGAAAAAACACTGAAGCTTTCTTT,NA,TRBJ1-1,NA,TRBV18
CASSLNRGETQYF,TGTGCCAGCAGCTTAAATCGGGGGGAGACCCAGTACTTC,NA,TRBJ2-5,NA,TRBV7-2
CASRIAGYNEQFF,TGTGCCAGCAGGATAGCGGGGTACAATGAGCAGTTCTTC,TRBD2,TRBJ2-1,NA,TRBV2
CASSISTSGRAGADTQYF,TGTGCCAGTAGTATCTCTACTAGCGGGAGGGCCGGGGCAGATACGCAGTATTTT,TRBD2,TRBJ2-3,NA,TRBV19
CASSPGQGAHGYTF,TGTGCCAGCAGTCCGGGACAGGGGGCGCATGGCTACACCTTC,TRBD1,TRBJ1-2,NA,TRBV2
CASSLRGSGNTIYF,TGTGCCAGCAGCCTTAGGGGGTCTGGAAACACCATATATTTT,NA,TRBJ1-3,NA,TRBV3-1/TRBV3-2